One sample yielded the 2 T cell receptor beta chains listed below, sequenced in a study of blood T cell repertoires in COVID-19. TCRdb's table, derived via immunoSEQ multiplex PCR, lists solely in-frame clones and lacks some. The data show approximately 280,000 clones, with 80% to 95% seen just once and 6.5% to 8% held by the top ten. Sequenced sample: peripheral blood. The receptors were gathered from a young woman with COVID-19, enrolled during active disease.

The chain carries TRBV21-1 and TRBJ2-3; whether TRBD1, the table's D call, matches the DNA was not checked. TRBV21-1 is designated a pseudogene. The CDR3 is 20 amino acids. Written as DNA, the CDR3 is TGTGCCGTCACGGTAGAGGACAGGCACATCTTTCGTTCTAGCACAGATACGCAGTATTTT. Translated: CAVTVEDRHIFRSSTDTQYF.

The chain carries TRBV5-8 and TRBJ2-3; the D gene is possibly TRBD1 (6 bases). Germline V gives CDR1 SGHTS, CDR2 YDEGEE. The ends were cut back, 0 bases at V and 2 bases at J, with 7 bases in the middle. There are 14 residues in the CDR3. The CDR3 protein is CASSLEGVTDTQYF. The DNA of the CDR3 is TGTGCCAGCAGCTTGGAGGGGGTCACAGATACGCAGTATTTT.